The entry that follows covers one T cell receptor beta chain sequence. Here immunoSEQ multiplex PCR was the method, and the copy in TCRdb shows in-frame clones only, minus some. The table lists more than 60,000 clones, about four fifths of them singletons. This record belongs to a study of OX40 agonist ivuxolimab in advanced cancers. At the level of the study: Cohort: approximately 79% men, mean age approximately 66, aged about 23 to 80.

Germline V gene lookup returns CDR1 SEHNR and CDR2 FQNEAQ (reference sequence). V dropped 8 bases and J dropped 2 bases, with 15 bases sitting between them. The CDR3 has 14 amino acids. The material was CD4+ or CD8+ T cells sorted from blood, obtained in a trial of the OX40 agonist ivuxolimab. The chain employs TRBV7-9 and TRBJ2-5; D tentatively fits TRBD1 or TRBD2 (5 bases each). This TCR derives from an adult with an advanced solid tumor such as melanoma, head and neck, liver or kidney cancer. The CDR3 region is CASEPGGHQETQYF. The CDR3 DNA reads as TGTGCCAGCGAACCTGGAGGACATCAAGAGACCCAGTACTTC.